Below are 27 T cell receptor beta chains sequenced from a single sample in a study of blood T cell repertoires in COVID-19. Generated by immunoSEQ multiplex PCR, the TCRdb table keeps only in-frame clones and is missing some. The table has about 220,000 clones, 70% to 90% seen once. The specimen sequenced was PBMCs or T cells enriched from blood (not recorded which). The receptor set was obtained from a woman aged 50 to 65 with acute COVID-19.

The rearrangement uses TRBV7-9 and TRBJ1-4; the match to TRBD1 covers 11 bases. After removal of 4 bases from V and 4 bases from J, the junction contained 5 bases not matched to a gene. The CDR3 extends over 16 amino acids. Germline-derived CDR1 and CDR2 are SEHNR and FQNEAQ (reference sequence). This chain's CDR3 is CASSSGTGGSNEKLFF. CDR3 nucleotide sequence: TGTGCCAGCAGCTCCGGGACAGGGGGAAGTAATGAAAAACTGTTTTTT.

Written as DNA, the CDR3 is TGTGCCTGGAGTAGGGACAGGGCAAACATTCAGTACTTC. Translated, it gives CAWSRDRANIQYF. The chain recombines TRBV30 with TRBJ2-4, with TRBD1 matching over 9 bases. V lost 2 bases, J lost 6 bases, and 2 bases stayed unmatched. The CDR3 spans 13 residues. In germline, CDR1 is GTSNPN, CDR2 SVGIG (reference sequence).

This chain joins TRBV29-1 and TRBJ2-1; D may be TRBD2 (5 bases). The CDR3 runs 12 residues. Germline assignment: CDR1 SQVTM and CDR2 ANQGSEA. V shed 4 bases and J shed 9 bases, with 13 bases lying between them. The CDR3 DNA is TGCAGCGTTGGATCGGACTTGAGTGAGCAGTTCTTC. Translating gives CSVGSDLSEQFF.

This chain joins TRBV7-9 and TRBJ1-1; D gene unclear. This CDR3 contains 14 residues. V lost 10 bases and J lost 0, with 15 bases in between. Germline CDR1 is SEHNR and CDR2 is FQNEAQ (reference sequence). Here the CDR3 reads CATDGYTMNTEAFF. The CDR3 DNA reads as TGTGCCACCGACGGGTATACTATGAACACTGAAGCTTTCTTT.

This rearrangement joins TRBV7-2 to TRBJ2-7, with 11 bases fitting TRBD2. The length of the CDR3 is 15 residues. With 4 bases clipped from V and 3 bases from J, the junction kept 5 bases outside the gene matches. Germline loops: CDR1 SGHTA, CDR2 FQGNSA. CDR3 sequence (DNA): TGTGCCAGCAGCTCCGGACTAGCGGGTATCTACGAGCAGTACTTC. Translated: CASSSGLAGIYEQYF.

The rearrangement links TRBV20-1 to TRBJ2-7; D is perhaps TRBD2 (6 bases). Trimming pared 3 bases from V and 4 bases from J, leaving 19 bases between. CDR3 length: 15 residues. Germline V gene sequence: CDR1 DFQATT, CDR2 SNEGSKA (reference sequence). The CDR3 DNA sequence: TGCAGTGCTAGTGGGGACTCTCGCAACCCTTACGAGCAGTACTTC. Translation: CSASGDSRNPYEQYF.

This clone has just a few counts. CDR3 sequence reads: CASSQDYPSTDTQYF. DNA for the CDR3: TGTGCCAGCAGCCAAGACTACCCTAGCACAGATACGCAGTATTTT. The chain joins TRBV3-1 (or the pseudogene TRBV3-2) to TRBJ2-3; D unresolved. Germline values: CDR1 LGHDT, CDR2 YNNKEL (reference sequence). The CDR3 has 15 residues. Trimming shortened V by 0 bases and J by 0 bases, and 7 bases separated the two germline ends.

This chain's CDR3 is CAVQRRLAGEETQYF. The CDR3 bases are TGTGCCGTACAGAGGAGACTAGCGGGAGAGGAGACCCAGTACTTC. The chain recombines TRBV10-3 with TRBJ2-5; 12 bases fit TRBD2. This CDR3 spans 15 amino acids. V trimming: 11 bases; J trimming: 5 bases; junction bases outside the gene matches: 12. The germline CDR1 and CDR2 sequences are ENHRY and SYGVKD.

The V call is TRBV5-1, the J call TRBJ2-5, with a tentative D call TRBD2 (5 bases). V lost 4 bases and J 3 bases, leaving 10 bases between the germline ends. The germline V gene has CDR1 SGHRS and CDR2 YFSETQ. CDR3 length: 13 amino acids. CDR3 bases: TGCGCCAGCAGCCAACTAGTAGAAGAGACCCAGTACTTC. It codes for CASSQLVEETQYF. Variable domain in full (rest from reference TRBV5-1 and TRBJ2-5): KAGVTQTPRYLIKTRGQQVTLSCSPISGHRSVSWYQQTPGQGLQFLFEYFSETQRNKGNFPGRFSGRQFSNSRSEMNVSTLELGDSALYLCASSQLVEETQYFGPGTRLLVL.

This chain connects TRBV30 to TRBJ1-4; the D is unclear. The CDR3 totals 11 residues. The germline V gene encodes CDR1 GTSNPN and CDR2 SVGIG (reference sequence). The germline V and J ends were trimmed by 2 bases and 14 bases, with 12 bases remaining between them. The CDR3 coding sequence is TGTGCCTGGAGTTCGCCCCGGAGGCTGTTTTTT. Translating gives CAWSSPRRLFF.

The CDR3 region has the DNA TGTGCCAGCTCTATGCTCCAGGTCGTTCCCAGGGACACTGAAGCTTTCTTT. Its translation is CASSMLQVVPRDTEAFF. V gene TRBV19 combines with J gene TRBJ1-1, with a tentative D call TRBD1 (5 bases). This CDR3 spans 17 amino acids. Per the germline V gene, CDR1 is LNHDA and CDR2 is SQIVND (reference sequence). Deletions cut 9 bases from V and 3 bases from J, with 26 bases between.

In this sample, this clone turned up a few times. The CDR3 DNA sequence: TGTGCCAGCAGTTTAGAGAACCAAGAGACCCAGTACTTC. This gives the protein CASSLENQETQYF. The rearrangement uses TRBV28 and TRBJ2-5; D gene ambiguous. Germline V gene sequence: CDR1 MDHEN, CDR2 SYDVKM. This CDR3 is 13 amino acids long. Between the trimmed V and J ends, which lost 2 bases and 0 bases, there was a span of 4 bases.

The chain joins TRBV4-1 to TRBJ2-7, with D perhaps TRBD2 (6 bases). This CDR3 comprises 15 residues. Between the trimmed V and J ends, which lost 4 bases and 5 bases, there was a span of 18 bases. Germline CDR1 reads MGHRA; CDR2 reads YSYEKL. The CDR3 sequence is CASSPRLVLGNEQYF. CDR3 DNA sequence: TGCGCCAGCAGCCCCCGACTAGTTTTAGGGAACGAGCAGTACTTC.

The chain employs TRBV28 and TRBJ1-2; TRBD1 might be the D (5 bases). This CDR3 spans 16 amino acids. With 6 bases removed from V and 3 bases from J, the gap between germline ends came to 20 bases. CDR1 and CDR2 (germline): MDHEN, SYDVKM. The CDR3 reads CASSRPGGGAYYGYTF. The DNA of the CDR3 is TGTGCCAGCAGCCGGCCGGGGGGAGGAGCTTACTATGGCTACACCTTC.

V and J are TRBV27 and TRBJ1-5, with D possibly TRBD1 on 5 matching bases. The CDR3 loop spans 14 amino acids. Germline values: CDR1 MNHEY, CDR2 SMNVEV (reference sequence). V was cut by 5 bases and J by 6 bases, with 14 bases left in between. The CDR3 region is CASSPGTYRQPQHF. CDR3 nucleotide sequence: TGTGCCAGCAGTCCCGGGACTTACCGTCAGCCCCAGCATTTT.

The chain joins TRBV27 to TRBJ2-3; TRBD2 matches at 13 bases. With V trimmed by 3 bases and J by 5 bases, 5 bases remained unmatched. Germline V CDR1 and CDR2: MNHEY, SMNVEV (reference sequence). This CDR3 spans 16 amino acids. This CDR3 is CASSFWGTSGKDTQYF. The CDR3 DNA reads TGTGCCAGCAGTTTTTGGGGGACTAGCGGGAAAGATACGCAGTATTTT.

V gene TRBV6-6 combines with J gene TRBJ1-2, with 8 bases lining up with TRBD1. The germline CDR1 and CDR2 sequences are MNHNY and SVGAGI (reference sequence). The V segment lost 6 bases and the J segment 1 base; nucleotides outside the gene matches: 4. CDR3 length: 14 residues. CDR3 DNA sequence: TGTGCCAGCAGCCCCGGACAGGGTAACTATGGCTACACCTTC. This sequence encodes CASSPGQGNYGYTF.

The chain joins TRBV3-1 (or the pseudogene TRBV3-2) to TRBJ2-5; D remains unclear. Per germline, CDR1 LGHDT and CDR2 YNNKEL (reference sequence). V lost 5 bases, J lost 5 bases, and 9 bases lay in between. The CDR3 extends over 12 amino acids. The CDR3 region has the DNA TGTGCCAGCAGCTTCTCGAGCGAGACCCAGTACTTC. Protein sequence: CASSFSSETQYF.

V usage is TRBV23-1 and J usage is TRBJ2-7; perhaps TRBD1 as D (5 bases). TRBV23-1 is sorted into the ORF group, with uncertain function. The CDR3 is 14 residues long. Trimming took off 3 bases at V and 0 bases at J, with 9 bases between the two ends. The CDR3 nucleotides read TGCGCCAGCAGTCAGGACACCCCCTCCTACGAGCAGTACTTC. It specifies CASSQDTPSYEQYF.

The chain has TRBV6-5 and TRBJ1-2; the match to TRBD1 covers 7 bases. The CDR3 consists of 15 residues. Trimming removed 6 bases from V and 4 bases from J; junction bases left unmatched: 11. CDR1 is MNHEY and CDR2 is SVGAGI in the germline V gene. CDR3 DNA sequence: TGTGCCAGCAGCCACGGGACAGCTGAAGGCTATGGCTACACCTTC. Translating gives CASSHGTAEGYGYTF.

The chain joins TRBV6-5 to TRBJ2-1; no reliable D call. The CDR3 loop spans 15 amino acids. V dropped 6 bases and J dropped 10 bases, with 22 bases sitting between them. Per germline, CDR1 MNHEY and CDR2 SVGAGI. The chain's CDR3 is CASSPSLRAQREQFF. The DNA for the CDR3 is TGTGCCAGCAGCCCCTCTCTGCGAGCTCAACGCGAGCAGTTCTTC.

The gene calls are TRBV15 and TRBJ2-1; 8 nucleotides match TRBD2. Germline CDR1 and CDR2: LNHNV and YYDKDF (reference sequence). The CDR3 runs 17 residues. Unmatched junction bases numbered 12, after V lost 3 bases and J lost 5 bases. This CDR3 is CATSSGSGSGKHNEQFF. The CDR3 DNA follows: TGTGCCACCAGCAGCGGCAGTGGTAGCGGGAAACACAATGAGCAGTTCTTC.

This clone was counted only a few times. The sample carries other DNA sequences with the same CDR3. This chain joins TRBV27 and TRBJ1-5; D is unresolved. This CDR3 is 13 amino acids long. Germline CDR1 is MNHEY and CDR2 is SMNVEV (reference sequence). The V end was cut by 1 base, the J end by 5 bases, with 6 bases between. This CDR3 is CASSLLGDQPQHF. CDR3 nucleotide sequence: TGTGCCAGCAGTTTATTGGGAGATCAGCCCCAGCATTTT.

The V gene is TRBV28, the J gene TRBJ1-4, with D uncertain. From germline, CDR1 is MDHEN and CDR2 SYDVKM. This CDR3 comprises 15 residues. V was cut by 4 bases and J by 5 bases, with 14 bases left in between. CDR3 amino acids: CASSSLERRNEKLFF. The CDR3 DNA reads as TGTGCCAGCAGTTCATTAGAGCGACGGAATGAAAAACTGTTTTTT.

J is TRBJ1-4 and V is TRBV7-9, with TRBD1 matching 11 bases. The germline CDR1 and CDR2 sequences are SEHNR and FQNEAQ (reference sequence). Trimming at V came to 5 bases and at J to 8 bases, leaving 7 bases not matched to a gene. This CDR3 is built from 15 residues. CDR3 DNA sequence: TGTGCCAGCAGCAATAGTCGGGACAGGGGGGAAAAACTGTTTTTT. Translating it yields CASSNSRDRGEKLFF.

The rearrangement links TRBV19 to TRBJ1-5; the match to TRBD1 covers 7 bases. The length of the CDR3 is 16 residues. The V gene's germline CDR1 is LNHDA and CDR2 SQIVND (reference sequence). The J segment lost 4 bases and the V segment lost 7 bases, leaving 13 bases of the junction unmatched. CDR3 DNA: TGTGCCAGTACCCTCCTAGGTGGGACAGCTAATCAGCCCCAGCATTTT. Encoded protein: CASTLLGGTANQPQHF.

The rearrangement uses TRBV4-2 and TRBJ1-4; D unclear. CDR1 and CDR2 from the germline V gene are LGHNA and YNFKEQ. This CDR3 region has 16 residues. Trimming shortened V by 1 base and J by 3 bases, and 12 bases separated the two germline ends. The CDR3 nucleotides are TGTGCCAGCAGCCAAGTTAGTTACGGGTCTAATGAAAAACTGTTTTTT. This encodes CASSQVSYGSNEKLFF.